This TCR beta chain was profiled in a study of long-term antiretroviral therapy in people with HIV. Overall study results and limits: Clonotypes expanded prior to ART showed repertoire dominance at all sampled time points. Post-ART, diversity grew, though it stayed under transplant donor control levels.

Survey-level resolution applied to immunoSEQ assay v3.0. Method: immunoSEQ multiplex PCR; TCRdb's copy keeps in-frame clones and lacks some. The table lists tens of thousands of clones, approximately 80% of them singletons. In regard to this clone: What it binds is unknown.

This CDR3 spans 15 amino acids. V trimming: 4 bases; J trimming: 8 bases; junction bases outside the gene matches: 8. Germline-derived CDR1 and CDR2 are SGHDN and FVKESK. The sequencing used unsorted PBMCs, collected 1.6 years after starting antiretroviral therapy. The chain links TRBV14 to TRBJ2-1; TRBD2 matches at 10 bases. The sequence was obtained from a man aged 35 to 55 with HIV. This CDR3 reads CASSPAGGPYDEQFF. In nucleotides, the CDR3 is TGTGCCAGCAGCCCAGCGGGAGGGCCTTACGATGAGCAGTTCTTC.